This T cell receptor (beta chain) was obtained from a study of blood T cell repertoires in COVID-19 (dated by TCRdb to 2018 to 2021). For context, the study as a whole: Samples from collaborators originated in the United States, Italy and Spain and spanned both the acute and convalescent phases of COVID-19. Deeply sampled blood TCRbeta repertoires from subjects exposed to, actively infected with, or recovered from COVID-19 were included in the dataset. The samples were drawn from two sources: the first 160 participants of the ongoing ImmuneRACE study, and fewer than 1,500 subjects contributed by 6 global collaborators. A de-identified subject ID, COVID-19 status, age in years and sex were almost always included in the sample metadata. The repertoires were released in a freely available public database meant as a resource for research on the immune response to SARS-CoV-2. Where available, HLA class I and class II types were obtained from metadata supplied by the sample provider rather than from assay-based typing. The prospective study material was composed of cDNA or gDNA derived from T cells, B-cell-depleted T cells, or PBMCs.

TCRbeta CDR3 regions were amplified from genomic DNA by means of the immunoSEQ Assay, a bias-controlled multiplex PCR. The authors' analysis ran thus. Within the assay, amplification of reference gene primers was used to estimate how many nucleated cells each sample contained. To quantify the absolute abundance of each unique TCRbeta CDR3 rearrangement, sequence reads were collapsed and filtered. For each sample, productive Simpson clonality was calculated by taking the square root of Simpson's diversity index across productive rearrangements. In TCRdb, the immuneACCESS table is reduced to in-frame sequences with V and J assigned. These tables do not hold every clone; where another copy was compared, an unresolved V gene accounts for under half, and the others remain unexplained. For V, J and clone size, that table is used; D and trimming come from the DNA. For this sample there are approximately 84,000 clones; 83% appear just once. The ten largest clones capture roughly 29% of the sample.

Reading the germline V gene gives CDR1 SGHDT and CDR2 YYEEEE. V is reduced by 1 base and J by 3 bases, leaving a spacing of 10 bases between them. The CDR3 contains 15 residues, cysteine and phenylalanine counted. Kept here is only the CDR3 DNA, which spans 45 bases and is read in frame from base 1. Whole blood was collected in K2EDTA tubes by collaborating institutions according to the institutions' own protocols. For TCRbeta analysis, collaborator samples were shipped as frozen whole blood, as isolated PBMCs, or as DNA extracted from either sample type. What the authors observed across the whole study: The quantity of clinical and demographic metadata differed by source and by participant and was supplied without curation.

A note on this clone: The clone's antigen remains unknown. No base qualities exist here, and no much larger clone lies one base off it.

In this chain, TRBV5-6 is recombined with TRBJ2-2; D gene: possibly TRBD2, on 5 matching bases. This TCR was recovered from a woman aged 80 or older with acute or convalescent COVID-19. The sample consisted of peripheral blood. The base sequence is TGTGCCAGCAGCTTGCCGGAGGCGGACACCGGGGAGCTGTTTTTT. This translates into CASSLPEADTGELFF.